The present entry profiles one T cell receptor (beta chain) with its context. Germline CDR1 and CDR2: SGHAT and FQNNGV. This CDR3 has 15 residues. Trimming removed 5 bases from V and 5 bases from J; junction bases left unmatched: 8. The sample belongs to a study of blood T cell repertoires in COVID-19. TCRdb's copy holds only in-frame clones and misses some; the assay was immunoSEQ multiplex PCR. Of about 130,000 clones in the sample, around three quarters were seen once. The chain employs TRBV11-2 and TRBJ1-4; the match to TRBD1 covers 7 bases. This TCR derives from a human donor in a cohort sampled during active COVID-19. The sequencing sample was made of peripheral blood. The CDR3 reads CASSPQTGFNEKLFF. The CDR3 DNA reads TGTGCCAGCAGCCCACAGACAGGGTTCAATGAAAAACTGTTTTTT.